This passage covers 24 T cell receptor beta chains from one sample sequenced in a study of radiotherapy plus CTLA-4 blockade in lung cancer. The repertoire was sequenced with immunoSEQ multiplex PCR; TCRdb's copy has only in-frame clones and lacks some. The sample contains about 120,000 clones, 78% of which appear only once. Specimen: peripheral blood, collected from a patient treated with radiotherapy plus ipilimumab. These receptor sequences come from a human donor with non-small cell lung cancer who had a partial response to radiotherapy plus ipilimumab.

In nucleotides, the CDR3 is TGTGCCTGGAGTTCCCTTAGCCTCAGGGGGGATAGGGGTACGCAGTATTTT. Residues: CAWSSLSLRGDRGTQYF. This chain links TRBV30 with TRBJ2-3; tentatively, D is TRBD1 (7 bases). CDR3 length: 17 residues. Germline CDR1 reads GTSNPN; CDR2 reads SVGIG (reference sequence). Trimming removed 2 bases at V and 8 bases at J, with 26 bases between.

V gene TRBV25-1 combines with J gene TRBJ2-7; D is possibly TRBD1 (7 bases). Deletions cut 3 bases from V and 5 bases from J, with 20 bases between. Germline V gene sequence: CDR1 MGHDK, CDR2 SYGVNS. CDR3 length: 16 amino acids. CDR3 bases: TGTGCCAGCAGTGACCCGACGGACAGGAGGGCCCACGAGCAGTACGTC. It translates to CASSDPTDRRAHEQYV.

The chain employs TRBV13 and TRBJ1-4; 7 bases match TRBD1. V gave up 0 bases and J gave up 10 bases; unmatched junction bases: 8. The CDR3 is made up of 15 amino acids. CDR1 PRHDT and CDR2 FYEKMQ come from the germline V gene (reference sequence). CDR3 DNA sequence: TGTGCCAGCAGCTTAGGAGACAGGGTCAGCGGAAAACTGTTTTTT. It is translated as CASSLGDRVSGKLFF.

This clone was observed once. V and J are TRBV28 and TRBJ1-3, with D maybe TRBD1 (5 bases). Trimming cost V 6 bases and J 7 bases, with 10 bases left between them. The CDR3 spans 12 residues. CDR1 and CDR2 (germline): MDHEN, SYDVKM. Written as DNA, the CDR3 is TGTGCCAGCAGAAGGCGGGGGAACACCATATATTTT. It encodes CASRRRGNTIYF.

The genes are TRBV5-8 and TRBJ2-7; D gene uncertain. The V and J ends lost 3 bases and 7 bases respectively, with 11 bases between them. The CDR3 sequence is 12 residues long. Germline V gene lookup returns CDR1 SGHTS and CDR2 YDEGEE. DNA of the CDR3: TGTGCCAGCAGCTCGCGTAGTCGGGAGCAGTACTTC. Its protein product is CASSSRSREQYF.

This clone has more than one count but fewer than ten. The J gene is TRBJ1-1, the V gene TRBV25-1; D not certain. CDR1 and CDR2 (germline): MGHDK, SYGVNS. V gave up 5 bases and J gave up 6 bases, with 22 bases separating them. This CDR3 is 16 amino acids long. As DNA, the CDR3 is TGTGCCAGCAGTCCCCTCAGGCTGGGGAAGAGGGCTGAAGCTTTCTTT. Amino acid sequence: CASSPLRLGKRAEAFF.

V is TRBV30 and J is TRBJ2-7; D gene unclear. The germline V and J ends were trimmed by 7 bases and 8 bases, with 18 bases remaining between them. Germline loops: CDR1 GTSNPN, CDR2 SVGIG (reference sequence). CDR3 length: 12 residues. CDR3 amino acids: CALRLPGFKQYF. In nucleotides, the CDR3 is TGTGCCTTAAGACTCCCCGGCTTTAAGCAGTACTTC.

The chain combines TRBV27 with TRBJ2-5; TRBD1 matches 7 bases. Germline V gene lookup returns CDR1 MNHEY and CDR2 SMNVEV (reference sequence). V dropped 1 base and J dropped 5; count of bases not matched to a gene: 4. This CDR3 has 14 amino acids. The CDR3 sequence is CASSLYRGRETQYF. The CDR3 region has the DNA TGTGCCAGCAGTTTATACAGGGGTAGGGAGACCCAGTACTTC.

The CDR3 DNA sequence: TGCAGCGTTGTTGGGGGGACCGGGGCCAACGTCCTGACTTTC. This codes for CSVVGGTGANVLTF. The chain joins TRBV29-1 to TRBJ2-6; D perhaps matches TRBD2 (6 bases). CDR1 and CDR2 (germline): SQVTM, ANQGSEA. This CDR3 comprises 14 residues. The V end was cut by 4 bases, the J end by 4 bases, with 11 bases between.

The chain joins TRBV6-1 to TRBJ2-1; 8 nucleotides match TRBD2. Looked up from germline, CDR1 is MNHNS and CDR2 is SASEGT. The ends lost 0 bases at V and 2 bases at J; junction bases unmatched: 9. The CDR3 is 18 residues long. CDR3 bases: TGTGCCAGCAGTGAAGCGGTCTTTGCGGGAGGCGCCTACAATGAGCAGTTCTTC. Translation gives CASSEAVFAGGAYNEQFF.

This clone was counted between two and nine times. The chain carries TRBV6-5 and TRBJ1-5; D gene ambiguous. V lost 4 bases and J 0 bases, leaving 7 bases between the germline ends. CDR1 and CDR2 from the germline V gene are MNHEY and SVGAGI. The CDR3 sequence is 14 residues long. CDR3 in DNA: TGTGCCAGCAGTTTAAGACATAGCAATCAGCCCCAGCATTTT. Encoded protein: CASSLRHSNQPQHF.

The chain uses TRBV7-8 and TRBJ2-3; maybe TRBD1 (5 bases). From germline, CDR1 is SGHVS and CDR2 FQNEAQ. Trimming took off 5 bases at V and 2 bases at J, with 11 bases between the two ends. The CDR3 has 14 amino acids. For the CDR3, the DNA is TGTGCCAGCAGCCCTAGGGGTTTCACAGATACGCAGTATTTT. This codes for CASSPRGFTDTQYF. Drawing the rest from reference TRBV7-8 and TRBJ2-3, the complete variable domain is GAGVSQSPRYKVAKRGQDVALRCDPISGHVSLFWYQQALGQGPEFLTYFQNEAQLDKSGLPSDRFFAERPEGSVSTLKIQRTQQEDSAVYLCASSPRGFTDTQYFGPGTRLTVL.

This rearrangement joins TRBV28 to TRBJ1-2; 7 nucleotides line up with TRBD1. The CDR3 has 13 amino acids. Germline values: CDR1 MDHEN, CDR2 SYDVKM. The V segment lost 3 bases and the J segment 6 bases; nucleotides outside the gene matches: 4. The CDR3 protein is CASSLLQGNGYTF. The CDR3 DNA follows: TGTGCCAGCAGTTTGTTACAGGGGAATGGCTACACCTTC.

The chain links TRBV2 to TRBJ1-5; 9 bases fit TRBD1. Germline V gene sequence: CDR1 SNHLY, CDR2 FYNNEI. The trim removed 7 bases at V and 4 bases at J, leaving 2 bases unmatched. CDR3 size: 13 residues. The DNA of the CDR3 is TGTGCCAGCAACGGACAGGGGAATCAGCCCCAGCATTTT. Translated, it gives CASNGQGNQPQHF.

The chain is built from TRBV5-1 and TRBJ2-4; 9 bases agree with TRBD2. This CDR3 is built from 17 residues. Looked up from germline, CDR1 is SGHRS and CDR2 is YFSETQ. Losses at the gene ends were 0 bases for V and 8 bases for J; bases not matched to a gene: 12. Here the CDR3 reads CASSLAPLAGTSHIQYF. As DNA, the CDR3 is TGCGCCAGCAGCTTGGCCCCCCTAGCGGGAACCTCTCACATTCAGTACTTC.

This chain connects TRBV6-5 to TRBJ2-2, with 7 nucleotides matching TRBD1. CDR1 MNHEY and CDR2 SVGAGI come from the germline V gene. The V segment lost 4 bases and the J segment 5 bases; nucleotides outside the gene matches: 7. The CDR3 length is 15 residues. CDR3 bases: TGTGCCAGCAGTTTCCGACAGGGTGGAACCGGGGAGCTGTTTTTT. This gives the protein CASSFRQGGTGELFF.

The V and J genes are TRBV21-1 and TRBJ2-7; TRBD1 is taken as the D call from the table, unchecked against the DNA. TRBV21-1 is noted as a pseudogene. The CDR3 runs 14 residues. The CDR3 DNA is TGTGCCAGCATCACAGGGGGCAGAGCCTACGAGCAGTACTTC. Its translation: CASITGGRAYEQYF.

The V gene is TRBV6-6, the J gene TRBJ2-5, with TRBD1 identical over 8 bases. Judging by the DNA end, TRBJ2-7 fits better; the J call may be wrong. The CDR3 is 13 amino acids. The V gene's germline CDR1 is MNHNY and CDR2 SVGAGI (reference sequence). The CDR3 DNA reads TGTGCCAGCAGACAGGGGGACGCCTACGAGCAGTACTTC. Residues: CASRQGDAYEQYF.

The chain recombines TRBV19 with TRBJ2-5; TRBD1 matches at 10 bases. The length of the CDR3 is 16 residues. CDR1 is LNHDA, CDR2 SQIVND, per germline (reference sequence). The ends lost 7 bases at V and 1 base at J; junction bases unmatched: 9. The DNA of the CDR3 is TGTGCCAGTACCAACAGACAGGGGGCAGTCCAAGAGACCCAGTACTTC. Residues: CASTNRQGAVQETQYF.

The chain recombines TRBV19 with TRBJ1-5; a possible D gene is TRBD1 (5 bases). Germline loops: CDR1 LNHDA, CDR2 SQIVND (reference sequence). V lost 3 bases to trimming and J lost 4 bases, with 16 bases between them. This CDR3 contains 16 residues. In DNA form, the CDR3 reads TGTGCCAGTAGTATGATAGAAGGGGTCCTAAATCAGCCCCAGCATTTT. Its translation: CASSMIEGVLNQPQHF.

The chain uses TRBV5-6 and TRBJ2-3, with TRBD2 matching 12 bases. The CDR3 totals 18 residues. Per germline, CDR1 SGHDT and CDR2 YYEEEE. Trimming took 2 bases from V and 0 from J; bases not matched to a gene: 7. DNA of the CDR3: TGTGCCAGCAGCTTTCTAGCGGGAGGGCCTTCAAGCACAGATACGCAGTATTTT. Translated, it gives CASSFLAGGPSSTDTQYF.

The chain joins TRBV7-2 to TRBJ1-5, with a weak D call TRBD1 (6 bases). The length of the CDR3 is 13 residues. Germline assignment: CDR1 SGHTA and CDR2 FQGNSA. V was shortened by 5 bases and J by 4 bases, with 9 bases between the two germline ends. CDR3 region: CASSRQDNQPQHF. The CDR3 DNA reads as TGTGCCAGCAGCCGACAGGATAATCAGCCCCAGCATTTT.

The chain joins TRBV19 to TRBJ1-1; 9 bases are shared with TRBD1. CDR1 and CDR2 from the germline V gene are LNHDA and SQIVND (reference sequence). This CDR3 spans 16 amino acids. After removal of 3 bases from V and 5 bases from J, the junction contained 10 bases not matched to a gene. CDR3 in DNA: TGTGCCAGTAGTATTCAACAGGGGGCGTTTTGGACTGAAGCTTTCTTT. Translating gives CASSIQQGAFWTEAFF.

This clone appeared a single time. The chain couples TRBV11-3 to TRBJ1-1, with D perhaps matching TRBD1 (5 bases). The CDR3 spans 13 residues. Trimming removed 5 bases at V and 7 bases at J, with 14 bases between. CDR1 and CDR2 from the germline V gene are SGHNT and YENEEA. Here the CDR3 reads CASSLGGFGEAFF. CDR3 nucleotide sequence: TGTGCCAGCAGCCTTGGGGGGTTCGGTGAAGCTTTCTTT.